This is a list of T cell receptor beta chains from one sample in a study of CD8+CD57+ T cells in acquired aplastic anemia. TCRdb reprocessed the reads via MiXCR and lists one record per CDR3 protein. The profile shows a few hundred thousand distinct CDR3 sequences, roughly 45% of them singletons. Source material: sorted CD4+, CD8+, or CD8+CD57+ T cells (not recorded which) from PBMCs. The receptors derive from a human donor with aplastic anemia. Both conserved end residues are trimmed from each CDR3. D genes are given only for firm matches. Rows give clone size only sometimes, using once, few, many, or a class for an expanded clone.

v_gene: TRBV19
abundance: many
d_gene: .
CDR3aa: ASSLRLSVGNQPQH

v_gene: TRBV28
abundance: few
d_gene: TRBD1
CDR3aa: ASSRRGGRGYGYT

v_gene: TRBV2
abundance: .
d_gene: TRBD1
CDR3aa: ASRGQSVNYGYT

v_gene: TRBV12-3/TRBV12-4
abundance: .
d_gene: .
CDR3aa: ASRMDTEAF

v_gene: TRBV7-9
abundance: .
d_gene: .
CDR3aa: ASSPLVWNSPLH

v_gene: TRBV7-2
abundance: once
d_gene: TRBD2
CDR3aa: ASSVPSGGGTQY

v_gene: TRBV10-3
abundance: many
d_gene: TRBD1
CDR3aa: AISMGQGSYEQY

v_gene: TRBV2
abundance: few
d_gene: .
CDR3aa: ASRTAYEQY

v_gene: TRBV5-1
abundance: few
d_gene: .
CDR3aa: ASSLGSRGPTDTQY

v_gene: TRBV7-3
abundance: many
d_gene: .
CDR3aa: ASSLQDNTEAF

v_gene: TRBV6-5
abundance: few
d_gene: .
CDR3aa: ASTLGRAYTEAF

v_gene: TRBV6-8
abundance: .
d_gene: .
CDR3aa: ASNELAGDTDTQY

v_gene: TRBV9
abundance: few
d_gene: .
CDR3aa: ASSVAGGRPADEQY

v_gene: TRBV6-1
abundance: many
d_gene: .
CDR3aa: ASIGGFSGNTIY

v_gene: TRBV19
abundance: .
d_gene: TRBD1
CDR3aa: ASSSTGDEAF

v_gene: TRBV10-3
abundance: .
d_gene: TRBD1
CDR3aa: ATTRGTADNQPQH

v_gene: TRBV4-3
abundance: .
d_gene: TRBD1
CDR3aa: ASSQGPGQGKNEQY

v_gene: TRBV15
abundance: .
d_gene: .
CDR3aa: ATSRDRDASPQH

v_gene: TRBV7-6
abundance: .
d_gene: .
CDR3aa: ASSPLPQYEQY

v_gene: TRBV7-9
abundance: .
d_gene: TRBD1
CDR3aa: ASSLGQGTVGTNGKLF

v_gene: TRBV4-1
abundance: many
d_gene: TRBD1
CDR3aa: ASSLGRDRVGSPLH

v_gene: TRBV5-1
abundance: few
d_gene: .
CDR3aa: ASSLVSGSDNEQF

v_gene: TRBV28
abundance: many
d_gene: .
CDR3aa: ASSPWSAGLLASGANVLT

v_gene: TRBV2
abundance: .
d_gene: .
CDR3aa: ASNANTEAF

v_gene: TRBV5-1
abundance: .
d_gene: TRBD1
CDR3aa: ASSGTANSAYGYT

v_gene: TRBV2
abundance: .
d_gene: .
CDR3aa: DSSVPTSGGASRIQPQH

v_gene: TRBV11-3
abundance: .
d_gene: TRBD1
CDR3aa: ASSLTGTVSTEAF

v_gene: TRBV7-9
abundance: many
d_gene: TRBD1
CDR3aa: ASNARGTGDSPLH